The 5 T cell receptor beta chains below were found in one sample sequenced in a study of CD4 T cells in relation to SARS-CoV-2 and coronaviruses. Libraries were prepared by immunoSEQ multiplex PCR; TCRdb keeps only in-frame clonotypes and omits some of them. The profile shows about 36,000 clones, over 70% of them singletons. The antigens of these receptors remain unknown. The sample was memory CD4+ T cells from PBMCs, cultured in vitro. The source is an adult with COVID-19.

This CDR3 is CASTSRTGRVTQYF. CDR3 in DNA: TGTGCCAGCACCAGTAGGACAGGGAGGGTCACGCAGTATTTT. The J gene is TRBJ2-3, the V gene TRBV28, with D possibly being TRBD1 (8 bases). The CDR3 contains 14 residues. Germline-derived CDR1 and CDR2 are MDHEN and SYDVKM. V lost 7 bases and J 9 bases, leaving 20 bases between the germline ends.

The chain has TRBV3-1 (or the pseudogene TRBV3-2) and TRBJ2-7; TRBD1 matches 9 bases. J gave up 1 base and V 0 bases, and 4 bases lay outside the gene matches. Germline V gene lookup returns CDR1 LGHDT and CDR2 YNNKEL (reference sequence). The CDR3 length is 16 residues. CDR3 sequence: CASSQDPGQGSYEQYF. In DNA, the CDR3 is TGTGCCAGCAGCCAAGATCCGGGACAGGGATCCTACGAGCAGTACTTC.

In this sample, this clone turned up once. V is TRBV20-1 and J is TRBJ2-5; D might be TRBD1 (5 bases). Germline V gene sequence: CDR1 DFQATT, CDR2 SNEGSKA (reference sequence). Trimming shortened V by 3 bases and J by 5 bases, and 22 bases separated the two germline ends. CDR3 length: 16 amino acids. The CDR3 nucleotides are TGCAGTGCTAGTCCGGCTGGCGCAGGGATCGGGGAGACCCAGTACTTC. It specifies CSASPAGAGIGETQYF.

For this clone: Mismatch with germline at one junction end may stem from a read error. The chain combines TRBV4-3 with TRBJ2-1; 7 nucleotides align to TRBD2. Germline V gene lookup returns CDR1 LGHNA and CDR2 YSLEER. This CDR3 has 14 residues. CDR3 DNA sequence: TGCGCCAGCAGCCAACAGACTAGCTACGATGAGCAGTTCTTC. Its translation is CASSQQTSYDEQFF.

The V gene is TRBV6-5, the J gene TRBJ1-2; possibly TRBD1 for D (6 bases). CDR1 is MNHEY, CDR2 SVGAGI, per germline. V dropped 6 bases and J dropped 5 bases, with 13 bases sitting between them. The CDR3 extends over 13 amino acids. The CDR3 protein is CASSRDRRYGYTF. CDR3 bases: TGTGCCAGCAGCCGCGACAGGAGATATGGCTACACCTTC.